The 20 T cell receptor beta chains presented below share a single source sample, sequenced in a study of breast tumors, draining lymph nodes, adjacent tissues. The lymph nodes were axillary draining lymph nodes from breast cancer patients. Using its own MiXCR run on the multiplex PCR reads, TCRdb lists one record per CDR3 protein. The sample includes some 140,000 distinct CDR3 sequences, less than 25% of them seen just once. Sequencing was carried out using axillary lymph node tissue. All receptors derive from a female donor with breast cancer. Some clones in this sample may be carry-over from other donors' samples.

This clonotype was observed at least ten times. The rearrangement links TRBV5-1 to TRBJ1-2; perhaps TRBD1 as D (6 bases). Germline CDR1 is SGHRS and CDR2 is YFSETQ. The CDR3 spans 15 residues. V was clipped by 0 bases and J by 5 bases, with 14 bases between them. The CDR3, as DNA: TGCGCCAGCAGCTTGGTCGGGGGGCGAGGTTATGGCTACACCTTC. Its translation: CASSLVGGRGYGYTF.

This clonotype has at least ten counts. The gene calls are TRBV20-1 and TRBJ2-7; 7 bases align to TRBD2. Germline-derived CDR1 and CDR2 are DFQATT and SNEGSKA (reference sequence). The CDR3 extends over 14 amino acids. Germline trimming cut 6 bases from V and 0 bases from J; bases unmatched to any gene: 8. Written as DNA, the CDR3 is TGCAGTGCATTGCGGCGGGAGAGCTCCTACGAGCAGTACTTC. This codes for CSALRRESSYEQYF.

This rearrangement joins TRBV5-1 to TRBJ2-1; TRBD2 agrees at 15 bases. J gave up 8 bases and V 3 bases, and 6 bases lay outside the gene matches. The CDR3 length is 16 residues. From germline, CDR1 is SGHRS and CDR2 YFSETQ. The CDR3 loop reads CASSSGTSGRWDEQFF. The CDR3 DNA is TGCGCCAGCAGCTCTGGGACTAGCGGGAGGTGGGATGAGCAGTTCTTC.

The sample holds many counts of this clonotype. The chain combines TRBV6-1 with TRBJ1-5; D uncertain. The CDR3 is 14 residues long. Germline CDR1 is MNHNS and CDR2 is SASEGT. The V gene lost 0 bases and the J gene lost 4 bases, with 7 bases spanning the gap. Here the CDR3 DNA reads TGTGCCAGCAGTGAAGCAGGAGCTAATCAGCCCCAGCATTTT. It is translated as CASSEAGANQPQHF.

This clonotype came up many times. This chain connects TRBV30 to TRBJ2-3, with D perhaps TRBD2 (5 bases). The V end was cut by 3 bases, the J end by 11 bases, with 18 bases between. Germline CDR1 GTSNPN, CDR2 SVGIG (reference sequence). The CDR3 covers 13 residues. For the CDR3, the DNA is TGTGCCTGGAGGGGTGGAGGACCACCACAGCAGTATTTT. Its translation: CAWRGGGPPQQYF.

This clonotype was picked up many times. The chain couples TRBV11-1 to TRBJ2-1; possibly TRBD2 for D (6 bases). CDR3 length: 14 residues. Per the germline V gene, CDR1 is SGHAT and CDR2 is FQDESV (reference sequence). V lost 0 bases, J lost 6 bases, and 9 bases lay in between. The DNA of the CDR3 is TGTGCCAGCAGCTTAGCGTCGACTAGCAATGAGCAGTTCTTC. Translating it yields CASSLASTSNEQFF. The variable domain in full, with the rest retrieved from reference TRBV11-1 and TRBJ2-1, is EAEVAQSPRYKITEKSQAVAFWCDPISGHATLYWYRQILGQGPELLVQFQDESVVDDSQLPKDRFSAERLKGVDSTLKIQPAELGDSAMYLCASSLASTSNEQFFGPGTRLTVL.

This clonotype was observed a handful of times. The junction does not match germline at one end; this may be a read error. The V call is TRBV4-2, the J call TRBJ2-5, with TRBD2 identical over 7 bases. This CDR3 is 16 amino acids long. Germline V gene sequence: CDR1 LGHNA, CDR2 YNFKEQ. The CDR3 nucleotides read TGTGCCAGCAGCCAAGTGGGGGGAGGGCCCTCGGAGACCCGGTACTTC. It yields the protein CASSQVGGGPSETRYF.

This clonotype appeared many times. V usage is TRBV24-1 and J usage is TRBJ2-1; 10 bases are shared with TRBD2. CDR1 and CDR2 from the germline V gene are KGHDR and SFDVKD. Trimming cost V 3 bases and J 7 bases; bases outside gene matches: 11. The CDR3 length is 17 residues. The CDR3 reads CATSDLSSGRARNEQFF. CDR3 sequence (DNA): TGTGCCACCAGTGATCTCTCGAGCGGGAGGGCCAGAAATGAGCAGTTCTTC.

This clonotype was seen ten or more times. The chain joins TRBV5-1 to TRBJ2-7; tentative D call: TRBD1 (5 bases). There are 13 residues in the CDR3. The V gene's germline CDR1 is SGHRS and CDR2 YFSETQ. V was trimmed by 6 bases and J by 4 bases, leaving 14 bases between them. This CDR3 reads CASKDGRAYEQYF. The CDR3 nucleotides are TGCGCCAGCAAGGATGGCAGGGCTTACGAGCAGTACTTC.

This clonotype occurred a few times. This chain joins TRBV19 and TRBJ2-3; the D is unclear. The DNA end is more similar to TRBJ1-5, so the J call may be wrong. The CDR3 runs to 14 residues. From germline, CDR1 is LNHDA and CDR2 SQIVND (reference sequence). The CDR3 here is CASTPVHSTDTQHF. The CDR3, as DNA: TGTGCCAGTACCCCCGTGCACAGCACAGATACGCAGCATTTT.

This clonotype was observed at least ten times. This chain joins TRBV27 and TRBJ1-6; no firm D call. The ends were cut back, 4 bases at V and 7 bases at J, with 8 bases in the middle. Looked up from germline, CDR1 is MNHEY and CDR2 is SMNVEV (reference sequence). The CDR3 has 13 amino acids. The CDR3 protein is CASSWFQNSPLHF. The CDR3 region has the DNA TGTGCCAGCAGTTGGTTTCAAAATTCACCCCTCCACTTT.

This clonotype was observed a single time. This rearrangement joins TRBV15 to TRBJ1-1; D perhaps matches TRBD1 (6 bases). Deletions cut 9 bases from V and 0 bases from J, with 14 bases between. Germline CDR1 and CDR2: LNHNV and YYDKDF (reference sequence). The CDR3 consists of 14 residues. This CDR3 is CATAPGTLNTEAFF. The CDR3 DNA is TGTGCCACAGCTCCCGGGACATTGAACACTGAAGCTTTCTTT. Filled out from reference TRBV15 and TRBJ1-1, the complete variable domain reads DAMVIQNPRYQVTQFGKPVTLSCSQTLNHNVMYWYQQKSSQAPKLLFHYYDKDFNNEADTPDNFQSRRPNTSFCFLDIRSPGLGDTAMYLCATAPGTLNTEAFFGQGTRLTVV.

This clonotype was picked up many times. The V call is TRBV10-1, the J call TRBJ2-2; 8 bases fit TRBD1. Germline assignment: CDR1 WNHNN and CDR2 SYGVQD (reference sequence). The CDR3 loop spans 14 amino acids. V dropped 9 bases and J dropped 4; count of bases not matched to a gene: 7. The CDR3 loop is CASSPTGATGELFF. As DNA, the CDR3 is TGCGCCAGTAGCCCGACAGGGGCCACCGGGGAGCTGTTTTTT.

This chain uses TRBV20-1 with TRBJ2-5, with 11 bases lining up with TRBD2. The CDR3 runs 15 residues. Germline values: CDR1 DFQATT, CDR2 SNEGSKA (reference sequence). V lost 5 bases to trimming and J lost 5 bases; unmatched junction nucleotides: 10. CDR3 nucleotides: TGCAGTGCTGCCATTAGCGGGAGGGCCGTGGAGACCCAGTACTTC. Translated: CSAAISGRAVETQYF.

This clonotype was seen many times. This chain uses TRBV6-1 with TRBJ2-7, with 8 positions matching TRBD1. Trimming removed 6 bases from V and 3 bases from J; junction bases left unmatched: 4. Germline CDR1 MNHNS, CDR2 SASEGT. The CDR3 contains 13 residues. The CDR3 DNA reads as TGTGCCAGCAGCAGGGGGCAGTACTACGAGCAGTACTTC. It codes for CASSRGQYYEQYF.

This clonotype was seen many times. The CDR3 protein is CASSPGLAGEFVSYEQYF. Written as DNA, the CDR3 is TGTGCCAGCAGCCCCGGACTAGCGGGAGAATTCGTGTCCTACGAGCAGTACTTC. J is TRBJ2-7 and V is TRBV5-6, with TRBD2 matching 13 bases. Germline V gene lookup returns CDR1 SGHDT and CDR2 YYEEEE. This CDR3 has 18 amino acids. Losses at the gene ends were 4 bases for V and 1 base for J; bases not matched to a gene: 11.

V and J are TRBV5-1 and TRBJ1-1; D is undetermined. This CDR3 region has 14 residues. Looked up from germline, CDR1 is SGHRS and CDR2 is YFSETQ. The ends were cut back, 5 bases at V and 0 bases at J, with 11 bases in the middle. For the CDR3, the DNA is TGCGCCAGCAGGTCCGGTTGGTTGAACACTGAAGCTTTCTTT. Amino acids: CASRSGWLNTEAFF.

This clonotype was counted many times. V gene TRBV5-1 combines with J gene TRBJ1-6; D call uncertain. V lost 5 bases to trimming and J lost 6 bases, with 15 bases between them. This CDR3 comprises 15 residues. CDR1 and CDR2 from the germline V gene are SGHRS and YFSETQ. The DNA for the CDR3 is TGCGCCAGCAGATTAGGCCTCCTTGGTAATTCACCCCTCCACTTT. Its protein is CASRLGLLGNSPLHF.

About this clonotype itself: A much bigger clone sits one base away, suggesting this may be a read error. The chain joins TRBV29-1 to TRBJ2-2, with D possibly TRBD2 on 5 matching bases. CDR3 size: 14 residues. Germline V gene sequence: CDR1 SQVTM, CDR2 ANQGSEA. The CDR3 here is CSVPNGVETGELLF. The CDR3 nucleotides read TGCAGCGTTCCAAATGGGGTAGAGACCGGGGAGCTGCTTTTT.

This clonotype was seen repeatedly, ten times or more. The chain couples TRBV12-3 or TRBV12-4 to TRBJ2-3; D gene unclear. Trimming removed 5 bases from V and 1 base from J, with 7 bases in between. The CDR3 consists of 13 residues. CDR3 bases: TGTGCCAGCAGTCGTCCGGGCACAGATACGCAGTATTTT. It specifies CASSRPGTDTQYF.